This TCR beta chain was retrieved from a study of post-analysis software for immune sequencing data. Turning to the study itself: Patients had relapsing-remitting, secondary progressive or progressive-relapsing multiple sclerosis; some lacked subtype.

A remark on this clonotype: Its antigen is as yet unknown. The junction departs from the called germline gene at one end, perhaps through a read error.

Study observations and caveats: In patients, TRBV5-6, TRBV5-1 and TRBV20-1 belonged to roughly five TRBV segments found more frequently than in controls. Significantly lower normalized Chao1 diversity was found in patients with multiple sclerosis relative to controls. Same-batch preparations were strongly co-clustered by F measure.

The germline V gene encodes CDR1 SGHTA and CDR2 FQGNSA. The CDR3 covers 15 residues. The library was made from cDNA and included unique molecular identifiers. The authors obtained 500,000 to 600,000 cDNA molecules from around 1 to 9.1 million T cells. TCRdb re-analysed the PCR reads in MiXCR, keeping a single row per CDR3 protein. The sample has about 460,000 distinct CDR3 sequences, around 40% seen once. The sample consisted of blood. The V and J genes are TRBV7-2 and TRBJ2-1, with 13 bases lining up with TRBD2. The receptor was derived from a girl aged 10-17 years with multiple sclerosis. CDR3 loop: CASILLAGGVNEQFF. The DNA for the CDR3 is TGTGCCAGCATCTTACTAGCGGGAGGGGTAAATGAGCAGTTCTTC. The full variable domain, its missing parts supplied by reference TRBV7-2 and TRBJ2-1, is GAGVSQSPSNKVTEKGKDVELRCDPISGHTALYWYRQSLGQGLEFLIYFQGNSAPDKSGLPSDRFSAERTGGSVSTLTIQRTQQEDSAVYLCASILLAGGVNEQFFGPGTRLTVL.